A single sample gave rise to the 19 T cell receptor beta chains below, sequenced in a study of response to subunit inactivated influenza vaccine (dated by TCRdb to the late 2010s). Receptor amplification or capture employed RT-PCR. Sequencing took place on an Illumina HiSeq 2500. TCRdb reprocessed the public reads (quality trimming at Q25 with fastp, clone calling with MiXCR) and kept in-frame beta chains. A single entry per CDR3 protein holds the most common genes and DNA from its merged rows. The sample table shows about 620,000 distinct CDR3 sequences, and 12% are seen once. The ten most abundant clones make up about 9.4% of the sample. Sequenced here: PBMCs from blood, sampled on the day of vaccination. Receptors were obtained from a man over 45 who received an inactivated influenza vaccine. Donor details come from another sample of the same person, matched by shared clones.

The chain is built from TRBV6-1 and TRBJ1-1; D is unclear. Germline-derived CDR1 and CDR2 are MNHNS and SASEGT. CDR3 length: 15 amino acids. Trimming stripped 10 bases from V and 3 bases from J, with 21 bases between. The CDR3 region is CATEDGPFLDTEAFF. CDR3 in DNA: TGTGCCACCGAGGACGGGCCCTTCCTCGACACTGAAGCTTTCTTT.

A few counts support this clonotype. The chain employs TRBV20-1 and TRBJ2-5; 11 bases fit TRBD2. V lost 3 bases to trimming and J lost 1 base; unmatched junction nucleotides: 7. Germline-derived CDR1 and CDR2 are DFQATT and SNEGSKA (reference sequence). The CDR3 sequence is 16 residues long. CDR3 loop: CSASVLAGGFQETQYF. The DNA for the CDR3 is TGCAGTGCTAGCGTCCTAGCGGGGGGTTTCCAAGAGACCCAGTACTTC.

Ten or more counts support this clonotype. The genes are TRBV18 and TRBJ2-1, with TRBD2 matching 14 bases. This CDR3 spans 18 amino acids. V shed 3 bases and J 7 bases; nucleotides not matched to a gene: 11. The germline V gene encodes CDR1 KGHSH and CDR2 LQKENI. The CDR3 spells CASSPGLAGETIRNEQFF. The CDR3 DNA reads TGTGCCAGCTCACCGGGACTAGCGGGGGAGACGATTCGAAATGAGCAGTTCTTC.

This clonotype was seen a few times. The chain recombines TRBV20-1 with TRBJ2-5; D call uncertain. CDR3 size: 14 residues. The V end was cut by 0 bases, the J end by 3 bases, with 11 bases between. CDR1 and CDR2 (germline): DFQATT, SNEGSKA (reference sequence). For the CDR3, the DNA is TGCAGTGCTAGAGATCAACGGGCAGAAGAGACCCAGTACTTC. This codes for CSARDQRAEETQYF.

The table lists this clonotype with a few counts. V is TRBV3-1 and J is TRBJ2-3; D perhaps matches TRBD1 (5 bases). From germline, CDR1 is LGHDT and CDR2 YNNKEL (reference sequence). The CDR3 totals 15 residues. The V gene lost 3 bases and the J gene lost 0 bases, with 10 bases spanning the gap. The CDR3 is CASSHQGTSTDTQYF. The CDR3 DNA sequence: TGTGCCAGCAGCCATCAGGGAACCAGCACAGATACGCAGTATTTT.

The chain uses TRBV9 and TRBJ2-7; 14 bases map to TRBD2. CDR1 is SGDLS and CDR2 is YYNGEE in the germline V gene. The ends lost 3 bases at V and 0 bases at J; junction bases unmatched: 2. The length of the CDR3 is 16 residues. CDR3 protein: CASSGGTSGSSYEQYF. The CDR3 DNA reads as TGTGCCAGCAGCGGGGGGACTAGCGGGAGCTCCTACGAGCAGTACTTC.

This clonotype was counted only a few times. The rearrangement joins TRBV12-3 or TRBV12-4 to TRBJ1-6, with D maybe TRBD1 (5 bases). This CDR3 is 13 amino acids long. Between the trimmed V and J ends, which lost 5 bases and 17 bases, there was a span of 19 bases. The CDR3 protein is CASSTLGDSNFHF. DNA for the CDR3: TGTGCCAGCAGTACACTTGGGGACTCGAACTTCCACTTT.

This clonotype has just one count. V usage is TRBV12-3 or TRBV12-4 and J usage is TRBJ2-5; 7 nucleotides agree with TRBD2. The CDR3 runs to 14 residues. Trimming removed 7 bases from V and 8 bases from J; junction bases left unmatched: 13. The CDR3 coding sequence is TGTGCCAGCACCGCCTCTTCAGTGGGACTAACCCAGTACTTC. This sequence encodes CASTASSVGLTQYF.

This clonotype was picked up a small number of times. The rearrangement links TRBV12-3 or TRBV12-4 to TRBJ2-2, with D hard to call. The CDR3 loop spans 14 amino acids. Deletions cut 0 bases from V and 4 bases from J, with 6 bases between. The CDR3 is CASSLATPTGELFF. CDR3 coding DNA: TGTGCCAGCAGTTTAGCAACTCCCACCGGGGAGCTGTTTTTT.

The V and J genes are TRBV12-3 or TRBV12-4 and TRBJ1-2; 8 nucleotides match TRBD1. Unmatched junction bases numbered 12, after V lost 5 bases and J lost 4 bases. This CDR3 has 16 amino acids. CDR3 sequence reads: CASSPNPGQAPYGYTF. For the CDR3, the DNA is TGTGCCAGCAGTCCTAACCCGGGACAGGCTCCCTATGGCTACACCTTC.

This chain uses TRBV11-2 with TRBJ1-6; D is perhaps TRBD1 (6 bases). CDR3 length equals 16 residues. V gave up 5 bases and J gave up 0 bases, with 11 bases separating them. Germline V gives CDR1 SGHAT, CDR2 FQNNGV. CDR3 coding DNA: TGTGCCAGCAGCGACCCACAGGGCTCCTATAATTCACCCCTCCACTTT. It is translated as CASSDPQGSYNSPLHF.

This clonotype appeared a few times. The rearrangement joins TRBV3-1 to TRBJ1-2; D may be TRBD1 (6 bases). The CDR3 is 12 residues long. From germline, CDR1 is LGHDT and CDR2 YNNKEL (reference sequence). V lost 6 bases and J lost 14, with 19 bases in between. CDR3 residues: CASRFTDSPETF. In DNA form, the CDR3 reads TGTGCCAGCAGATTTACGGACAGCCCGGAAACCTTC.

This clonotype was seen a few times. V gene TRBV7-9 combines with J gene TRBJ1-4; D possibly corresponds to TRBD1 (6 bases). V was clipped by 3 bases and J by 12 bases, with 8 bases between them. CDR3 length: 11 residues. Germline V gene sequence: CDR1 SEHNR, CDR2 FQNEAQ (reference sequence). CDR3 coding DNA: TGTGCCAGCAGCTTGGAGGGGGAACTGTTTTTT. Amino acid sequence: CASSLEGELFF.

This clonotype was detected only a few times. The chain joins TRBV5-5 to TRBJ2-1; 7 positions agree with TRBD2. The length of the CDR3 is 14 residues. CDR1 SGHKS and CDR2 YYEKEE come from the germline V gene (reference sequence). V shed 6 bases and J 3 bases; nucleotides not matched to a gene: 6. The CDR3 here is CASTPRDYYNEQFF. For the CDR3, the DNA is TGTGCCAGCACCCCCCGGGACTACTACAATGAGCAGTTCTTC.

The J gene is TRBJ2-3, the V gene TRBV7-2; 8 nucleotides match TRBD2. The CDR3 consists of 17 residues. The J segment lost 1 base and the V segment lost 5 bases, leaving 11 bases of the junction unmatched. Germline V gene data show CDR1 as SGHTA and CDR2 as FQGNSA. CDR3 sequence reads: CASSRGSGTRRTDTQYF. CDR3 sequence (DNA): TGTGCCAGCAGCCGCGGAAGCGGGACTAGACGCACAGATACGCAGTATTTT.

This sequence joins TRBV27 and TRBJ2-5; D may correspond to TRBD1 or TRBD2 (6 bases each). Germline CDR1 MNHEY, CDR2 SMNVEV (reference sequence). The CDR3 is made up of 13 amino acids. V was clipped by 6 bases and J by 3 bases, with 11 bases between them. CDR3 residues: CASRGGNEETQYF. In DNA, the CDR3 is TGTGCCAGCAGAGGGGGGAACGAAGAGACCCAGTACTTC.

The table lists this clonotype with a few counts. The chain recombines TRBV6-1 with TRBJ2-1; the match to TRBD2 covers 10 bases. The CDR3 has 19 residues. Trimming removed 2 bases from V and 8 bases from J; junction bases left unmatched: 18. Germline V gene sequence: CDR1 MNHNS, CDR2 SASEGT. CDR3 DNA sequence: TGTGCCAGCAGTGAAATGGCAGGGCTAGCGGGGGCCTTAGGAGATGAGCAGTTCTTC. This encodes CASSEMAGLAGALGDEQFF.

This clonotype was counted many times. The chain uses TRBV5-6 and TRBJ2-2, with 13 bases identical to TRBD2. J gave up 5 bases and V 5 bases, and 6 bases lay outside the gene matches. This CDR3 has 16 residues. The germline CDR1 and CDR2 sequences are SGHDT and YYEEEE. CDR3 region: CASREGLAGLTGELFF. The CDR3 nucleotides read TGTGCCAGCAGAGAGGGACTAGCGGGGTTAACCGGGGAGCTGTTTTTT.

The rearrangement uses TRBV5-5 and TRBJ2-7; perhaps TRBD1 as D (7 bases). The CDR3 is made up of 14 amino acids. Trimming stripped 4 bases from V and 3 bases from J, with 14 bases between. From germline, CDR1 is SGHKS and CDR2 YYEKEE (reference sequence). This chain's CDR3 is CASSVLQGGYEQYF. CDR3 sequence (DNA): TGTGCCAGCAGCGTATTGCAGGGGGGCTACGAGCAGTACTTC.